The rows below give T cell receptor beta chains drawn from one sample of a study of blood T cells in healthy people across ages. Each CDR3 protein is one row after TCRdb ran MiXCR on the 5' RACE reads. The repertoire holds over 550,000 distinct CDR3 sequences, with 25% to 30% as singletons. The sequenced sample was blood. The receptors derive from a woman aged 80 or over in good health. CDR3s include the opening cysteine and the closing phenylalanine or tryptophan. The D gene is left open where the match is weak. A row's size may be missing; if present it is once, few, many or a size class.

j_call: TRBJ2-1
d_call: .
clone_size: many
v_call: TRBV7-2
cdr3_aa: CASSFAPFSYNEQFF
cdr3_nt: TGTGCCAGCAGCTTTGCGCCGTTCTCCTACAATGAGCAGTTCTTC

j_call: TRBJ2-7
d_call: .
clone_size: few
v_call: TRBV28
cdr3_aa: CASTSPGRRSYEQYF
cdr3_nt: TGTGCCAGCACCTCTCCGGGACGGCGGTCCTACGAGCAGTACTTC

j_call: TRBJ2-7
d_call: TRBD2
clone_size: many
v_call: TRBV19
cdr3_aa: CASSPRSGGAYEQYF
cdr3_nt: TGTGCCAGTAGCCCGAGGAGCGGGGGAGCCTACGAGCAGTACTTC

j_call: TRBJ1-1
d_call: .
clone_size: .
v_call: TRBV6-5
cdr3_aa: CASSYSNVGGAFF
cdr3_nt: TGTGCCAGCAGTTACTCGAACGTGGGTGGTGCTTTCTTT

j_call: TRBJ2-7
d_call: .
clone_size: many
v_call: TRBV9
cdr3_aa: CASSVDWGNEQYF
cdr3_nt: TGTGCCAGCAGCGTAGATTGGGGAAACGAGCAGTACTTC

j_call: TRBJ1-5
d_call: .
clone_size: few
v_call: TRBV24-1
cdr3_aa: CATSDLVRNNQPQHF
cdr3_nt: TGTGCCACCAGTGATTTGGTCAGAAACAATCAGCCCCAGCATTTT

j_call: TRBJ2-7
d_call: TRBD2
clone_size: .
v_call: TRBV20-1
cdr3_aa: CSAPGTSGSSYEQYF
cdr3_nt: TGCAGTGCCCCAGGGACTAGCGGGAGCTCCTACGAGCAGTACTTC

j_call: TRBJ2-1
d_call: .
clone_size: .
v_call: TRBV29-1
cdr3_aa: CSGRDTYNEQFF
cdr3_nt: TGCAGCGGAAGGGACACTTACAATGAGCAGTTCTTC

j_call: TRBJ2-1
d_call: TRBD1
clone_size: .
v_call: TRBV7-3
cdr3_aa: CASSLMPGTGEDEQFF
cdr3_nt: TGTGCCAGCAGCTTAATGCCCGGGACAGGGGAGGATGAGCAGTTCTTC

j_call: TRBJ1-4
d_call: .
clone_size: few
v_call: TRBV27
cdr3_aa: CASSGGRFNEKLFF
cdr3_nt: TGTGCCAGCTCGGGTGGGAGATTTAATGAAAAACTGTTTTTT

j_call: TRBJ2-3
d_call: .
clone_size: many
v_call: TRBV6-2/TRBV6-3
cdr3_aa: CASSYRHYTQYF
cdr3_nt: TGTGCCAGCAGTTACAGACACTATACGCAGTATTTT

j_call: TRBJ2-1
d_call: TRBD2
clone_size: .
v_call: TRBV19
cdr3_aa: CASSITGTSSSYNEQFF
cdr3_nt: TGTGCCAGTAGTATAACCGGGACTAGCAGCTCCTACAATGAGCAGTTCTTC

j_call: TRBJ1-1
d_call: .
clone_size: few
v_call: TRBV7-6
cdr3_aa: CASSPREMRALNTEAFF
cdr3_nt: TGTGCCAGCAGTCCCCGTGAGATGCGAGCTCTGAACACTGAAGCTTTCTTT

j_call: TRBJ1-2
d_call: .
clone_size: .
v_call: TRBV21-1
cdr3_aa: CASSTGFPHGYTF
cdr3_nt: TGTGCCAGCAGCACAGGATTTCCCCATGGCTACACCTTC

j_call: TRBJ1-6
d_call: .
clone_size: .
v_call: TRBV4-2
cdr3_aa: CVSSPGQKSPLHF
cdr3_nt: TGTGTCAGCAGCCCGGGACAAAAATCACCCCTCCACTTT

j_call: TRBJ2-5
d_call: .
clone_size: .
v_call: TRBV7-2
cdr3_aa: CASSLGQPETQYF
cdr3_nt: TGTGCCAGCAGCTTAGGGCAGCCAGAGACCCAGTACTTC

j_call: TRBJ1-4
d_call: .
clone_size: .
v_call: TRBV10-3
cdr3_aa: CASSGTNEKLFF
cdr3_nt: TGTGCCAGCAGTGGGACGAATGAAAAACTGTTTTTT

j_call: TRBJ1-1
d_call: .
clone_size: many
v_call: TRBV15
cdr3_aa: CATSGVFAQGNTEAFF
cdr3_nt: TGTGCCACCAGCGGCGTCTTTGCCCAGGGGAACACTGAAGCTTTCTTT

j_call: TRBJ1-4
d_call: .
clone_size: many
v_call: TRBV4-3
cdr3_aa: CASSQDLRDEKLFF
cdr3_nt: TGCGCCAGCAGCCAAGATCTCAGGGATGAAAAACTGTTTTTT

j_call: TRBJ1-2
d_call: TRBD1
clone_size: many
v_call: TRBV28
cdr3_aa: CASILGQANYGYTF
cdr3_nt: TGTGCCAGCATCCTGGGACAGGCTAACTATGGCTACACCTTC

j_call: TRBJ1-3
d_call: TRBD1
clone_size: .
v_call: TRBV28
cdr3_aa: CASSKRTGTGNTIYF
cdr3_nt: TGTGCCAGCAGTAAGCGGACAGGGACTGGAAACACCATATATTTT

j_call: TRBJ1-1
d_call: .
clone_size: few
v_call: TRBV7-3
cdr3_aa: CASSLAGADSEAFF
cdr3_nt: TGTGCCAGCAGCTTAGCAGGGGCGGACAGTGAAGCTTTCTTT

j_call: TRBJ2-1
d_call: TRBD2
clone_size: many
v_call: TRBV2
cdr3_aa: CASSEEYGGAGEQFF
cdr3_nt: TGTGCCAGCAGTGAAGAATACGGGGGGGCTGGAGAGCAGTTCTTC

j_call: TRBJ2-3
d_call: .
clone_size: .
v_call: TRBV9
cdr3_aa: CASSVSGASSPDTQYF
cdr3_nt: TGTGCCAGCAGCGTATCAGGGGCTAGCAGCCCAGATACGCAGTATTTT

j_call: TRBJ2-3
d_call: .
clone_size: many
v_call: TRBV2
cdr3_aa: CASRPPTAKGTDTQYF
cdr3_nt: TGTGCCAGCAGGCCGCCCACGGCGAAAGGGACAGATACGCAGTATTTT

j_call: TRBJ2-1
d_call: TRBD2
clone_size: many
v_call: TRBV24-1
cdr3_aa: CATSALAGGAFEQFF
cdr3_nt: TGTGCCACCAGTGCTCTAGCGGGGGGGGCGTTTGAGCAGTTCTTC

j_call: TRBJ2-3
d_call: .
clone_size: many
v_call: TRBV5-1
cdr3_aa: CASSPVYSTDTQYF
cdr3_nt: TGCGCCAGCAGCCCCGTGTACAGCACAGATACGCAGTATTTT

j_call: TRBJ1-6
d_call: .
clone_size: few
v_call: TRBV7-2
cdr3_aa: CASSDRGALSPLHF
cdr3_nt: TGTGCCAGCAGTGACCGGGGGGCACTCTCACCCCTCCACTTT

j_call: TRBJ2-7
d_call: .
clone_size: .
v_call: TRBV30
cdr3_aa: CAWSVTHYEQYF
cdr3_nt: TGTGCCTGGAGTGTGACCCATTACGAGCAGTACTTC

j_call: TRBJ1-1
d_call: .
clone_size: .
v_call: TRBV7-9
cdr3_aa: CASSLGSYYVAFF
cdr3_nt: TGTGCCAGCAGCTTAGGGTCTTATTATGTAGCTTTCTTT

j_call: TRBJ2-5
d_call: .
clone_size: few
v_call: TRBV12-3/TRBV12-4
cdr3_aa: CASSPLNGHYNEQYF
cdr3_nt: TGTGCCAGCAGCCCTCTGAACGGCCACTACAATGAGCAGTACTTC

j_call: TRBJ2-5
d_call: .
clone_size: .
v_call: TRBV20-1
cdr3_aa: CSARAAGGPTETQYF
cdr3_nt: TGCAGTGCTAGAGCGGCAGGGGGGCCCACAGAGACCCAGTACTTC

j_call: TRBJ1-2
d_call: .
clone_size: many
v_call: TRBV6-6
cdr3_aa: CASTQLVGYGYTF
cdr3_nt: TGTGCCAGTACTCAGCTTGTCGGCTATGGCTACACCTTC

j_call: TRBJ2-5
d_call: .
clone_size: many
v_call: TRBV10-3
cdr3_aa: CAISAGREETQYF
cdr3_nt: TGTGCCATCAGCGCAGGAAGGGAAGAGACCCAGTACTTC

j_call: TRBJ1-6
d_call: .
clone_size: many
v_call: TRBV30
cdr3_aa: CAWREVGTGNSPLHF
cdr3_nt: TGTGCCTGGAGAGAGGTAGGGACGGGTAATTCACCCCTCCACTTT

j_call: TRBJ2-7
d_call: TRBD2
clone_size: .
v_call: TRBV20-1
cdr3_aa: CSARDSLRGDYEQYF
cdr3_nt: TGCAGTGCTAGAGATTCTCTGCGGGGGGACTACGAGCAGTACTTC

j_call: TRBJ2-2
d_call: TRBD2
clone_size: .
v_call: TRBV18
cdr3_aa: CASSPLLAGTTGELFF
cdr3_nt: TGTGCCAGCTCACCCCTGCTAGCGGGGACCACCGGGGAGCTGTTTTTT

j_call: TRBJ1-3
d_call: .
clone_size: few
v_call: TRBV6-2/TRBV6-3
cdr3_aa: CAPGFGNTIYF
cdr3_nt: TGTGCCCCGGGCTTCGGAAACACCATATATTTT

j_call: TRBJ1-1
d_call: .
clone_size: .
v_call: TRBV6-1
cdr3_aa: CASSEIEGVEAFF
cdr3_nt: TGTGCCAGCAGTGAAATAGAGGGCGTGGAAGCTTTCTTT

j_call: TRBJ2-1
d_call: .
clone_size: .
v_call: TRBV20-1
cdr3_aa: CSAARGNSYNEQFF
cdr3_nt: TGCAGTGCCGCACGGGGGAACTCCTACAATGAGCAGTTCTTC

j_call: TRBJ1-3
d_call: .
clone_size: .
v_call: TRBV14
cdr3_aa: CASSQDFTLGFSGNTIYF
cdr3_nt: TGTGCCAGCAGCCAAGATTTTACTTTAGGGTTCTCTGGAAACACCATATATTTT

j_call: TRBJ1-1
d_call: TRBD1
clone_size: .
v_call: TRBV29-1
cdr3_aa: CSVLGQGAWTEAFF
cdr3_nt: TGCAGCGTCTTAGGGCAGGGGGCTTGGACTGAAGCTTTCTTT

j_call: TRBJ2-4
d_call: .
clone_size: many
v_call: TRBV7-2
cdr3_aa: CASSLARRGVGIQYF
cdr3_nt: TGTGCCAGCAGCTTAGCGCGCAGGGGGGTTGGCATTCAGTACTTC

j_call: TRBJ2-6
d_call: .
clone_size: many
v_call: TRBV2
cdr3_aa: CASMGNRDNSGANVLTF
cdr3_nt: TGTGCCAGCATGGGGAACAGGGACAACTCTGGGGCCAACGTCCTGACTTTC

j_call: TRBJ2-7
d_call: .
clone_size: .
v_call: TRBV5-1
cdr3_aa: CASSLAGTVSTYEQYF
cdr3_nt: TGCGCCAGCAGCTTGGCCGGGACTGTGAGCACCTACGAGCAGTACTTC

j_call: TRBJ2-5
d_call: .
clone_size: many
v_call: TRBV18
cdr3_aa: CASSPRDRGETQYF
cdr3_nt: TGTGCCAGCTCACCTCGGGACCGCGGAGAGACCCAGTACTTC

j_call: TRBJ2-5
d_call: TRBD2
clone_size: .
v_call: TRBV7-9
cdr3_aa: CASSLRGGGNERYF
cdr3_nt: TGTGCCAGCAGCTTACGGGGGGGCGGAAATGAGCGGTACTTC

j_call: TRBJ2-1
d_call: .
clone_size: many
v_call: TRBV2
cdr3_aa: CASVTVGPYNEQFF
cdr3_nt: TGTGCCAGCGTGACGGTGGGGCCTTACAATGAGCAGTTCTTC

j_call: TRBJ2-2
d_call: .
clone_size: many
v_call: TRBV25-1
cdr3_aa: CASTGPNTGELFF
cdr3_nt: TGTGCCAGCACCGGGCCTAACACCGGGGAGCTGTTTTTT

j_call: TRBJ1-1
d_call: .
clone_size: .
v_call: TRBV6-5
cdr3_aa: CASSRRTGATEAFF
cdr3_nt: TGTGCCAGCAGTCGTCGGACGGGGGCAACTGAAGCTTTCTTT

j_call: TRBJ2-5
d_call: TRBD2
clone_size: few
v_call: TRBV6-1
cdr3_aa: CASTILADYNEQYF
cdr3_nt: TGTGCCAGCACTATCCTAGCGGACTACAATGAGCAGTACTTC

j_call: TRBJ1-5
d_call: .
clone_size: many
v_call: TRBV12-3/TRBV12-4
cdr3_aa: CASSLFTVQGNQPQHF
cdr3_nt: TGTGCCAGCAGTTTATTTACAGTACAGGGCAATCAGCCCCAGCATTTT

j_call: TRBJ2-5
d_call: TRBD2
clone_size: many
v_call: TRBV20-1
cdr3_aa: CSATKDGGARLGRQETQYF
cdr3_nt: TGCAGTGCCACGAAGGACGGGGGGGCGCGATTGGGTCGCCAAGAGACCCAGTACTTC

j_call: TRBJ1-2
d_call: .
clone_size: once
v_call: TRBV5-1
cdr3_aa: CASSPTTNYGYTF
cdr3_nt: TGCGCCAGCAGCCCAACAACCAACTATGGCTACACCTTC

j_call: TRBJ1-2
d_call: .
clone_size: many
v_call: TRBV6-4
cdr3_aa: CASSDVGYGYTF
cdr3_nt: TGTGCCAGCAGTGACGTGGGGTATGGCTACACCTTC